These 29 T cell receptor beta chains came from one sample sequenced in a study of cytomegalovirus exposure and HLA in healthy donors. Vbeta (60) and Jbeta (13) primers were used in the PCR. Libraries were prepared by immunoSEQ multiplex PCR; TCRdb keeps only in-frame clonotypes and omits some of them. The sample has a few hundred thousand clones, over 60% seen once. Sequenced sample: PBMCs. These receptors were collected from a man between 18 and 35 years old in good health and CMV-seronegative.

The chain has TRBV5-6 and TRBJ1-2; D is unclear. Germline V lookup: CDR1 SGHDT, CDR2 YYEEEE. Trimming pared 1 base from V and 4 bases from J, leaving 5 bases between. The CDR3 runs 12 residues. CDR3 DNA sequence: TGTGCCAGCAGCTTGTGGAGCTATGGCTACACCTTC. Protein: CASSLWSYGYTF.

The chain links TRBV7-9 to TRBJ1-2, with D possibly matching TRBD1 (5 bases). Germline CDR1 and CDR2: SEHNR and FQNEAQ (reference sequence). The CDR3 is 14 amino acids. Trimming removed 3 bases at V and 2 bases at J, with 10 bases between. The CDR3 spells CASSFFGGNYGYTF. DNA for the CDR3: TGTGCCAGCAGCTTTTTCGGGGGGAACTATGGCTACACCTTC.

V and J are TRBV5-1 and TRBJ2-6; the D gene is possibly TRBD1 (5 bases). The CDR3 spans 16 residues. Per the germline V gene, CDR1 is SGHRS and CDR2 is YFSETQ. V was trimmed by 3 bases and J by 2 bases, leaving 12 bases between them. The CDR3 region has the DNA TGCGCCAGCAGCTATGCAACAGGACCTGGGGCCAACGTCCTGACTTTC. It translates to CASSYATGPGANVLTF.

The gene calls are TRBV11-3 and TRBJ1-3; D not certain. The CDR3 length is 15 residues. Germline CDR1 and CDR2: SGHNT and YENEEA. With 3 bases removed from V and 0 bases from J, the gap between germline ends came to 9 bases. CDR3 region: CASSFSGDSGNTIYF. The DNA for the CDR3 is TGTGCCAGCAGCTTCTCGGGAGACTCTGGAAACACCATATATTTT.

This clone was observed a single time. The V call is TRBV29-1, the J call TRBJ1-4; no reliable D call. The CDR3 covers 13 residues. V lost 4 bases to trimming and J lost 3 bases, with 9 bases between them. CDR1 and CDR2 (germline): SQVTM, ANQGSEA. The chain's CDR3 is CSVVQWPNEKLFF. For the CDR3, the DNA is TGCAGCGTTGTGCAGTGGCCTAATGAAAAACTGTTTTTT.

The CDR3 DNA reads TGTGCCACCAGCAGACCCCAGGCCGGACAAGAGACCCAGTACTTC. Encoded protein: CATSRPQAGQETQYF. The V call is TRBV15, the J call TRBJ2-5; D is ambiguous. Trimming cost V 2 bases and J 2 bases, with 12 bases left between them. This CDR3 is built from 15 residues. Germline assignment: CDR1 LNHNV and CDR2 YYDKDF (reference sequence).

The rearrangement joins TRBV7-8 to TRBJ2-6; D gene uncertain. The V and J ends lost 5 bases and 0 bases respectively, with 8 bases between them. Germline V gives CDR1 SGHVS, CDR2 FQNEAQ. This CDR3 is 15 amino acids long. CDR3: CASSPQSSGANVLTF. The CDR3 region has the DNA TGTGCCAGCAGCCCACAGAGCTCTGGGGCCAACGTCCTGACTTTC.

The rearrangement joins TRBV5-6 to TRBJ2-7, with TRBD1 matching 12 bases. From germline, CDR1 is SGHDT and CDR2 YYEEEE. This CDR3 has 16 amino acids. Losses at the gene ends were 4 bases for V and 2 bases for J; bases not matched to a gene: 7. The DNA for the CDR3 is TGTGCCAGCAGCCCCCTCGGGGACAGGGGGCCCTACGAGCAGTACTTC. It yields the protein CASSPLGDRGPYEQYF.

The J gene is TRBJ2-7, the V gene TRBV4-3; 9 nucleotides match TRBD1. This CDR3 is built from 14 residues. Germline CDR1 LGHNA, CDR2 YSLEER. Trimming at V came to 4 bases and at J to 5 bases, leaving 6 bases not matched to a gene. The CDR3 loop reads CASSLGTGTNEQYF. The CDR3 DNA sequence: TGCGCCAGCAGCCTCGGGACAGGGACGAACGAGCAGTACTTC.

CDR3 sequence (DNA): TGCGCCAGCAGCCCCGGACAGAACACCTATGGCTACACCTTC. This gives the protein CASSPGQNTYGYTF. The V call is TRBV5-1, the J call TRBJ1-2; D might be TRBD1 (6 bases). This CDR3 region has 14 residues. Germline CDR1 is SGHRS and CDR2 is YFSETQ. V was clipped by 4 bases and J by 4 bases, with 14 bases between them. The whole variable domain, filled in from reference TRBV5-1 and TRBJ1-2, reads KAGVTQTPRYLIKTRGQQVTLSCSPISGHRSVSWYQQTPGQGLQFLFEYFSETQRNKGNFPGRFSGRQFSNSRSEMNVSTLELGDSALYLCASSPGQNTYGYTFGSGTRLTVV.

The gene calls are TRBV28 and TRBJ2-7; TRBD1 matches 9 bases. CDR3 length equals 14 residues. Germline V gives CDR1 MDHEN, CDR2 SYDVKM. Unmatched junction bases numbered 4, after V lost 6 bases and J lost 1 base. For the CDR3, the DNA is TGTGCCAGCAGCCCCGGGACAGGGTCCTACGAGCAGTACTTC. Translating it yields CASSPGTGSYEQYF. The whole variable domain, filled in from reference TRBV28 and TRBJ2-7, reads DVKVTQSSRYLVKRTGEKVFLECVQDMDHENMFWYRQDPGLGLRLIYFSYDVKMKEKGDIPEGYSVSREKKERFSLILESASTNQTSMYLCASSPGTGSYEQYFGPGTRLTVT.

The chain uses TRBV29-1 and TRBJ1-5; D is ambiguous. The germline V and J ends were trimmed by 1 base and 2 bases, with 12 bases remaining between them. There are 15 residues in the CDR3. Germline V gene data show CDR1 as SQVTM and CDR2 as ANQGSEA. CDR3 amino acids: CSVEVGGNGNQPQHF. For the CDR3, the DNA is TGCAGCGTTGAAGTTGGAGGAAATGGCAATCAGCCCCAGCATTTT.

This chain joins TRBV7-9 and TRBJ2-7; D is unresolved. V was trimmed by 5 bases and J by 4 bases, leaving 9 bases between them. This CDR3 is 12 amino acids long. CDR1 and CDR2 from the germline V gene are SEHNR and FQNEAQ (reference sequence). CDR3 in DNA: TGTGCCAGCAGCCGAGGAAATTACGAGCAGTACTTC. Translation: CASSRGNYEQYF. The full variable domain, its missing parts supplied by reference TRBV7-9 and TRBJ2-7, is DTGVSQNPRHKITKRGQNVTFRCDPISEHNRLYWYRQTLGQGPEFLTYFQNEAQLEKSRLLSDRFSAERPKGSFSTLEIQRTEQGDSAMYLCASSRGNYEQYFGPGTRLTVT.

The chain employs TRBV4-3 and TRBJ1-2; 9 bases map to TRBD1. The V segment lost 0 bases and the J segment 4 bases; nucleotides outside the gene matches: 12. This CDR3 has 18 amino acids. Per the germline V gene, CDR1 is LGHNA and CDR2 is YSLEER. The CDR3 DNA is TGCGCCAGCAGCCAAGATAGTAGGACAGGGGCGGCGTTCTATGGCTACACCTTC. Amino acid sequence: CASSQDSRTGAAFYGYTF.

The CDR3 here is CASSPLADYYEQYF. The CDR3 DNA sequence: TGTGCCAGCAGCCCGCTCGCGGACTACTACGAGCAGTACTTC. V and J are TRBV5-6 and TRBJ2-7; D might be TRBD2 (6 bases). CDR1 and CDR2 (germline): SGHDT, YYEEEE. V lost 4 bases, J lost 3 bases, and 14 bases lay in between. CDR3 size: 14 residues.

This chain joins TRBV11-2 and TRBJ2-3, with D tentatively TRBD1 (5 bases). Trimming left V 3 bases short and J 4 bases short, with 14 bases between. CDR3 size: 15 residues. CDR1 and CDR2 from the germline V gene are SGHAT and FQNNGV. The CDR3 DNA follows: TGTGCCAGCAGCTTTAGGGGCCAAGAGGCAGATACGCAGTATTTT. Translation: CASSFRGQEADTQYF.

The table lists this clone with a few counts. The CDR3 region has the DNA TGCGCCAGCAGCTTGGTTGAGGTCCCCACTGAAGCTTTCTTT. It encodes CASSLVEVPTEAFF. The rearrangement joins TRBV5-1 to TRBJ1-1; D unresolved. V shed 0 bases and J shed 4 bases, with 10 bases lying between them. CDR1 is SGHRS and CDR2 is YFSETQ in the germline V gene. This CDR3 is 14 amino acids long.

The chain uses TRBV7-3 and TRBJ2-5; D may be TRBD1 (6 bases). V was clipped by 5 bases and J by 3 bases, with 13 bases between them. The CDR3 has 14 amino acids. In germline, CDR1 is SGHTA, CDR2 FQGTGA. Here the CDR3 DNA reads TGTGCCAGCAGCCCGCAGGGGTCGGAAGAGACCCAGTACTTC. It yields the protein CASSPQGSEETQYF. The whole variable domain, filled in from reference TRBV7-3 and TRBJ2-5, reads GAGVSQTPSNKVTEKGKYVELRCDPISGHTALYWYRQSLGQGPEFLIYFQGTGAADDSGLPNDRFFAVRPEGSVSTLKIQRTERGDSAVYLCASSPQGSEETQYFGPGTRLLVL.

Of note for this clone: Within the sample, other DNA sequences also encode this same CDR3. The chain is built from TRBV2 and TRBJ2-1, with 12 bases matching TRBD2. There are 15 residues in the CDR3. Germline assignment: CDR1 SNHLY and CDR2 FYNNEI. The junction had 4 bases not matched to a gene; V was cut back by 5 bases and J by 5 bases. This CDR3 reads CASSPTSGGNNEQFF. CDR3 nucleotides: TGTGCCAGCAGTCCTACTAGCGGGGGGAACAATGAGCAGTTCTTC.

V gene TRBV19 combines with J gene TRBJ1-3; maybe TRBD1 (6 bases). The CDR3 runs 15 residues. Trimming removed 4 bases from V and 2 bases from J, with 12 bases in between. The germline V gene has CDR1 LNHDA and CDR2 SQIVND (reference sequence). CDR3 sequence reads: CASSTSDSPGNTIYF. CDR3 bases: TGTGCCAGTAGTACGTCGGACAGTCCTGGAAACACCATATATTTT.

The table lists this clone with a few counts. The chain employs TRBV5-6 and TRBJ2-3; possible D gene TRBD2, 6 bases. Germline lookup yields CDR1 SGHDT and CDR2 YYEEEE. CDR3 length: 14 amino acids. Trimming took off 6 bases at V and 1 base at J, with 12 bases between the two ends. CDR3: CASNLWGGTDTQYF. The CDR3 region has the DNA TGTGCCAGCAACCTTTGGGGGGGCACAGATACGCAGTATTTT.

This clone was detected only a few times. V usage is TRBV29-1 and J usage is TRBJ2-7; 7 bases fit TRBD2. The CDR3 is 13 amino acids. Per the germline V gene, CDR1 is SQVTM and CDR2 is ANQGSEA. V dropped 7 bases and J dropped 5; count of bases not matched to a gene: 11. The CDR3 loop is CSARIGTNHEQYF. The CDR3 coding sequence is TGCAGCGCCAGAATAGGGACTAACCACGAGCAGTACTTC.

The chain has TRBV28 and TRBJ2-7, with 10 bases identical to TRBD1. The CDR3 is 17 residues long. The V segment lost 5 bases and the J segment 6 bases; nucleotides outside the gene matches: 16. Per the germline V gene, CDR1 is MDHEN and CDR2 is SYDVKM. The CDR3 DNA reads as TGTGCCAGCAGTAGCCTTGGTTTAGACAGGGGGCTTGGCGAGCAGTACTTC. It is translated as CASSSLGLDRGLGEQYF.

This clone occurred once. This sequence joins TRBV7-2 and TRBJ1-4; 8 bases agree with TRBD1. CDR3 size: 15 residues. The germline gives CDR1 SGHTA, CDR2 FQGNSA. The junction had 10 bases not matched to a gene; V was cut back by 5 bases and J by 8 bases. The CDR3 DNA is TGTGCCAGCAGCCTTCAGACAGGGGTGGGCGAAAAACTGTTTTTT. The encoded protein is CASSLQTGVGEKLFF.

The rearrangement links TRBV7-9 to TRBJ2-1; TRBD2 matches 7 bases. Germline CDR1 SEHNR, CDR2 FQNEAQ (reference sequence). The CDR3 covers 13 residues. Trimming took 3 bases from V and 9 from J; bases not matched to a gene: 5. CDR3 loop: CASSFGLEPEQFF. For the CDR3, the DNA is TGTGCCAGCAGCTTCGGACTAGAACCTGAGCAGTTCTTC.

The chain recombines TRBV11-3 with TRBJ1-1; D is unresolved. V was pared by 6 bases and J by 3 bases, with 14 bases between. The germline V gene has CDR1 SGHNT and CDR2 YENEEA. This CDR3 region has 14 residues. The CDR3 DNA reads TGTGCCAGCAGGGTAAGAGGGCAGGACACTGAAGCTTTCTTT. It specifies CASRVRGQDTEAFF.

There are a few counts of this clone. The chain is built from TRBV7-8 and TRBJ2-1; D gene uncertain. Germline V gene data show CDR1 as SGHVS and CDR2 as FQNEAQ. The CDR3 covers 17 residues. Trimming cost V 5 bases and J 0 bases, with 17 bases left between them. The CDR3: CASSPSPITYSYNEQFF. The CDR3, as DNA: TGTGCCAGCAGCCCCTCCCCTATCACCTACTCCTACAATGAGCAGTTCTTC.

The rearrangement links TRBV5-1 to TRBJ2-3, with 7 bases fitting TRBD2. V shed 0 bases, J shed 0 bases, and the junction held 7 bases outside the gene matches. CDR3 length: 17 residues. Germline values: CDR1 SGHRS, CDR2 YFSETQ. The CDR3 loop is CASSLGGGSGSTDTQYF. In nucleotides, the CDR3 is TGCGCCAGCAGCTTGGGAGGCGGGAGTGGGAGCACAGATACGCAGTATTTT. Drawing the rest from reference TRBV5-1 and TRBJ2-3, the complete variable domain is KAGVTQTPRYLIKTRGQQVTLSCSPISGHRSVSWYQQTPGQGLQFLFEYFSETQRNKGNFPGRFSGRQFSNSRSEMNVSTLELGDSALYLCASSLGGGSGSTDTQYFGPGTRLTVL.

This clone was counted once. V is TRBV7-6 and J is TRBJ2-7; TRBD2 might be the D (6 bases). The germline gives CDR1 SGHVS, CDR2 FNYEAQ. V lost 2 bases to trimming and J lost 5 bases, with 16 bases between them. This CDR3 is 15 amino acids long. CDR3 DNA: TGTGCCAGCAGCTTAAGTTACGGGAGCTTCAACGAGCAGTACTTC. Its translation: CASSLSYGSFNEQYF.